Listed below are T cell receptor beta chains from one sample, sequenced in a study of beta chain features in type 1 diabetes. Only in-frame clones appear in the TCRdb table, and some are missing; sequencing was by immunoSEQ multiplex PCR. The data show about 210,000 clones, approximately 10% seen once. Sequencing was carried out using central memory CD4+ T cells from blood. The receptors were sampled from a man aged 18-30 years in good health. The CDR3 runs from the conserved cysteine through the conserved F or W. D genes are given only for firm matches. Some rows mark clone size as missing; the rest say once, few, many or name a class of expanded clone.

CDR3 DNA	CDR3 protein	clone size	V gene	J gene	D gene
TGCGCCAGCAGTGAGGTCCCTAGCGGGAATGAGCAGTTCTTC	CASSEVPSGNEQFF	many	TRBV10-1	TRBJ2-1	TRBD2
TGTGCCAGCAGACTAGCGGGAGCTAGCGAGCAGTACTTC	CASRLAGASEQYF	NA	TRBV6-1	TRBJ2-7	TRBD2
TGCGCCAGCAGCCAAGCCTCATCGGGTTCCCTCTCTGGGGCCAACGTCCTGACTTTC	CASSQASSGSLSGANVLTF	few	TRBV4-3	TRBJ2-6	NA
TGTGCCAGCAGCCCGGGACTAGAGGGTGAGCAGTTCTTC	CASSPGLEGEQFF	NA	TRBV7-2	TRBJ2-1	TRBD2
TGTGCCAGCAGCCCGTTTGGGCGGAAGCAGTTCTTC	CASSPFGRKQFF	few	TRBV5-4	TRBJ2-1	NA
TGTGCCAGCAGCCTGCCTAGACTAGCGGTCAATGAGCAGTTCTTC	CASSLPRLAVNEQFF	NA	TRBV5-6	TRBJ2-1	TRBD2
TGTGCCAGCAGCGCCCTGCGGGGGAGCTCCTACAATGAGCAGTTCTTC	CASSALRGSSYNEQFF	NA	TRBV11-2	TRBJ2-1	TRBD2
TGTGCCACCCTTCCTCCCCTCCAGGGTTCCGGGGAGCTGTTTTTT	CATLPPLQGSGELFF	few	TRBV28	TRBJ2-2	NA
TGTGCCAGCAGCCGACTAGCCAGGGATACGCAGTATTTT	CASSRLARDTQYF	many	TRBV7-2	TRBJ2-3	TRBD2
TGTGCCAGCAGTCTAGCGGGGGCGGGACGCCAAGAGACCCAGTACTTC	CASSLAGAGRQETQYF	NA	TRBV5-4	TRBJ2-5	TRBD2
TGCGCCAGCAGCTTGCTAGGCGGGATCACCGGGGAGCTGTTTTTT	CASSLLGGITGELFF	NA	TRBV5-1	TRBJ2-2	NA
TGCGCCAGCAGTCAATCGTCACCAGGGAAGACAGATACGCAGTATTTT	CASSQSSPGKTDTQYF	few	TRBV23-1	TRBJ2-3	NA
TGTGCCAGCAGCTTAATGCGGACAAAGAACACCGGGGAGCTGTTTTTT	CASSLMRTKNTGELFF	NA	TRBV7-9	TRBJ2-2	NA
TGTGCCAGCAGCTTAAAGGGCTCTCTGTACCAAGAGACCCAGTACTTC	CASSLKGSLYQETQYF	NA	TRBV11-2	TRBJ2-5	NA
TGTGCCAGCAGCATCAAGACTAGCGGCGTCGCAGATACGCAGTATTTT	CASSIKTSGVADTQYF	NA	TRBV5-4	TRBJ2-3	TRBD2
TGCGCCAGCGGGACAGGGGCTTCCGACGAGCAGTACTTC	CASGTGASDEQYF	many	TRBV5-1	TRBJ2-7	TRBD1
TGTGCCAGCAGCCAAGGCCTAGCGGACTCCTACGAGCAGTACTTC	CASSQGLADSYEQYF	few	TRBV11-3	TRBJ2-7	TRBD2
TGTGCCAGCAGTGAATCCGGGACAGTGCAAGAGACCCAGTACTTC	CASSESGTVQETQYF	few	TRBV25-1	TRBJ2-5	TRBD1
TGCAGCGTTTTAGTGACAGGGATAGACAATGAGCAGTTCTTC	CSVLVTGIDNEQFF	few	TRBV29-1	TRBJ2-1	TRBD1
TGTGCCAGCAGCTCGTCGAGGGGGGACACTGAAGCTTTCTTT	CASSSSRGDTEAFF	NA	TRBV5-4	TRBJ1-1	NA
TGTGCCAGCAGCTTTCCGGGAAGCACAGATACGCAGTATTTT	CASSFPGSTDTQYF	few	TRBV5-4	TRBJ2-3	NA
TGTGCCAGCAGCCTATCGGACAGGCTATACAATGAGCAGTTCTTC	CASSLSDRLYNEQFF	NA	TRBV7-6	TRBJ2-1	TRBD1
TGCAGCGTTGGAGATAGGGGAGGGGGAGATACGCAGTATTTT	CSVGDRGGGDTQYF	few	TRBV29-1	TRBJ2-3	NA
TGCGCCAGCAGCTTGGTTCGATCCTACGAGCAGTACTTC	CASSLVRSYEQYF	few	TRBV5-1	TRBJ2-7	NA
TGTGCCAGCAGTGAAGGGGAACGGTATGGCTACACCTTC	CASSEGERYGYTF	NA	TRBV6-1	TRBJ1-2	NA
TGTGCCAGCAGTTACTCGGGCCGGAGTCCCCGCGAGCAGTACTTC	CASSYSGRSPREQYF	many	TRBV6-5	TRBJ2-7	NA
TGTGCCAGCAGTGAGCACGGCCAGGGACAGGGCAATGAGCAGTTCTTC	CASSEHGQGQGNEQFF	many	TRBV25-1	TRBJ2-1	TRBD1
TGCGCCAGCAGCTTGGGGTCGTTCACCGGGGAGCTGTTTTTT	CASSLGSFTGELFF	few	TRBV5-1	TRBJ2-2	NA
TGTGCCAGCACCACGGGACTAGCGGGAAATAGGGATGAGCAGTTCTTC	CASTTGLAGNRDEQFF	NA	TRBV7-9	TRBJ2-1	TRBD2
TGCGCCAGCAGCGGCGGACGAAGCTCCTACGAGCAGTACTTC	CASSGGRSSYEQYF	NA	TRBV5-1	TRBJ2-7	NA
TGCAGCTTACTGAAGGGAGACATTCAGTACTTC	CSLLKGDIQYF	NA	TRBV29-1	TRBJ2-4	NA
TGCAGCGTTAGGACAACCTACGAGCAGTACTTC	CSVRTTYEQYF	few	TRBV29-1	TRBJ2-7	NA
TGCAGCGTTGAAAACCAGAGATACAATGAGCAGTTCTTC	CSVENQRYNEQFF	few	TRBV29-1	TRBJ2-1	NA
TGTGCCAGCAGTTCCCGGTGGACAGGGAGGTATGACGAGCAGTACTTC	CASSSRWTGRYDEQYF	once	TRBV27	TRBJ2-7	TRBD1
TGTGCCAGCCGACTGGGCAGCTCCTACAATGAGCAGTTCTTC	CASRLGSSYNEQFF	NA	TRBV27	TRBJ2-1	NA
TGCAGTGCTAGACTAGTGTACGAGCAGTACTTC	CSARLVYEQYF	few	TRBV20-1	TRBJ2-7	NA
TGTGCCAGCTCACCCCCGGGACTAGCGGGGTACGAGCAGTACTTC	CASSPPGLAGYEQYF	few	TRBV18	TRBJ2-7	TRBD2
TGCGCCAGCAGCTCGGCCAGCGCGAATTACAATGAGCAGTTCTTC	CASSSASANYNEQFF	many	TRBV5-1	TRBJ2-1	NA
TGTGCCTGGAGTGTACGCAGGGGTTCTAATGAAAAACTGTTTTTT	CAWSVRRGSNEKLFF	NA	TRBV30	TRBJ1-4	NA
TGTGCCAGCAGCTCGATTTCGGAACGACAAGAGACCCAGTACTTC	CASSSISERQETQYF	NA	TRBV11-2	TRBJ2-5	NA
TGTGCCACCCTCAGGGGAGGGTCAGCAGAGACCCAGTACTTC	CATLRGGSAETQYF	few	TRBV6-6	TRBJ2-5	NA
TGTGCCAGCAGCTTTGCGGGGGATGAGCAGTTCTTC	CASSFAGDEQFF	few	TRBV5-4	TRBJ2-1	TRBD2
TGTGCCAGCAGCTTAGCGCAAAGGGAGACCCAGTACTTC	CASSLAQRETQYF	NA	TRBV7-2	TRBJ2-5	NA
TGTGCCAGCAGCTTGGTAAATCAGCCCCAGCATTTT	CASSLVNQPQHF	once	TRBV5-6	TRBJ1-5	NA
TGTGCCAGCAGCGGCAGACGGAGTGGCTACACCTTC	CASSGRRSGYTF	NA	TRBV14	TRBJ1-2	NA
TGTGCTACGACAGGGTATGTTAATCAGCCCCAGCATTTT	CATTGYVNQPQHF	few	TRBV2	TRBJ1-5	TRBD1
TGTGCCAGCCCCAAGGACACAGGGTATGGCTACACCTTC	CASPKDTGYGYTF	NA	TRBV7-9	TRBJ1-2	NA
TGTGCCAGTAGTATACGGACAGGGGGCATTCAGTACTTC	CASSIRTGGIQYF	many	TRBV19	TRBJ2-4	TRBD1
TGTGCCAGCAGCTCGATGGACCGCAATGAGCAGTTCTTC	CASSSMDRNEQFF	NA	TRBV7-2	TRBJ2-1	NA
TGCGCCAGCACGAGGCTCCCGAACACTGAAGCTTTCTTT	CASTRLPNTEAFF	few	TRBV4-1	TRBJ1-1	NA
TGTGCCAGCAGCCCGGGACTGGCCGCCGCCTCTGAGCAGTTCTTC	CASSPGLAAASEQFF	few	TRBV7-2	TRBJ2-1	NA
TGTGCCAGCAGTTCGTTTTCCTATGAGCAGTTCTTC	CASSSFSYEQFF	NA	TRBV28	TRBJ2-1	NA
TGTGCCAGCAGCAGGGACAATCAGCCCCAGCATTTT	CASSRDNQPQHF	few	TRBV6-1	TRBJ1-5	NA
TGTGCCAGCGGGGACTTGTACGGCTACACCTTC	CASGDLYGYTF	NA	TRBV28	TRBJ1-2	NA
TGCGCCAGCAGCTTGGAGGGACGGACACGCTCTGGAAACACCATATATTTT	CASSLEGRTRSGNTIYF	few	TRBV5-1	TRBJ1-3	NA
TGTGCCAGCAGCTTAGGCCAGGGTGCTGAGACCCAGTACTTC	CASSLGQGAETQYF	many	TRBV5-6	TRBJ2-5	NA
TGTGCCAGCAGCTTCCGGGGGGCGGAACCCCAGCATTTT	CASSFRGAEPQHF	few	TRBV7-2	TRBJ1-5	NA
TGTGCCAGCAGCCTGAAAGGACAGAGAAATGAAAAACTGTTTTTT	CASSLKGQRNEKLFF	few	TRBV7-9	TRBJ1-4	NA
TGCGCCAGCAGCCTCGGGACAGGCAATCAGCCCCAGCATTTT	CASSLGTGNQPQHF	NA	TRBV5-1	TRBJ1-5	TRBD1